This is a list of T cell receptor beta chains from one sample in a study of cytomegalovirus exposure and HLA in healthy donors. The table came from immunoSEQ multiplex PCR; TCRdb's copy has only in-frame clones and leaves some out. The table lists about 190,000 clones, roughly 80% of them singletons. Sequencing was performed on PBMCs. The source of these receptors is a woman in her forties or fifties in good health and CMV-seropositive. The CDR3 runs from the conserved cysteine through the conserved F or W. The order of the fields is V gene, J gene, D gene, clone size, CDR3 protein, CDR3 DNA. A D gene is named only where the DNA matches it firmly. Clone size appears in some rows only: once, few, many, or a class for an expanded clone.

TRBV5-1	TRBJ1-6	.	.	CASSLEGLGNSPLHF	TGCGCCAGCAGCTTGGAGGGGTTAGGTAATTCACCCCTCCACTTT
TRBV18	TRBJ1-2	.	.	CASSPGRGNYGYTF	TGTGCCAGCTCACCAGGGAGGGGGAACTATGGCTACACCTTC
TRBV6-5	TRBJ1-2	.	.	CASTTPTEPYGYTF	TGTGCCAGCACGACCCCGACAGAACCCTATGGCTACACCTTC
TRBV28	TRBJ1-3	.	.	CASSLMGHRNTIYF	TGTGCCAGCAGTTTGATGGGACATAGAAACACCATATATTTT
TRBV7-9	TRBJ2-5	.	.	CASSLVPRVQETQYF	TGTGCCAGCAGCTTAGTTCCGCGGGTCCAAGAGACCCAGTACTTC
TRBV5-1	TRBJ2-1	TRBD2	.	CASSAGTRRNEQFF	TGCGCCAGCAGCGCCGGGACTAGGCGGAATGAGCAGTTCTTC
TRBV11-2	TRBJ1-4	TRBD1	few	CASSSGQGTGGEKLFF	TGTGCCAGCAGCTCGGGACAGGGAACAGGGGGTGAAAAACTGTTTTTT
TRBV7-2	TRBJ1-2	.	.	CARTGNYGYTF	TGTGCCAGAACAGGGAACTATGGCTACACCTTC
TRBV7-9	TRBJ2-2	TRBD2	.	CASSSLAGGTRGELFF	TGTGCCAGCAGCTCATTAGCGGGGGGAACGCGCGGGGAGCTGTTTTTT
TRBV5-1	TRBJ1-1	.	few	CASIQGTANTEAFF	TGCGCCAGCATCCAAGGGACTGCGAACACTGAAGCTTTCTTT
TRBV5-6	TRBJ2-7	.	.	CASSLKGEQYF	TGTGCCAGCAGCCTAAAGGGGGAGCAGTACTTC
TRBV6-6	TRBJ1-1	TRBD1	.	CASSRQGYLNTEAFF	TGTGCCAGCAGTAGACAGGGATATTTGAACACTGAAGCTTTCTTT
TRBV5-1	TRBJ2-1	TRBD1	.	CASGGTGAYNEQFF	TGCGCCAGCGGCGGGACAGGGGCCTACAATGAGCAGTTCTTC
TRBV4-1	TRBJ2-3	TRBD2	.	CASSEPAGGLGSDTQYF	TGCGCCAGCAGCGAGCCCGCGGGGGGGCTGGGTAGCGATACGCAGTATTTT
TRBV19	TRBJ2-7	TRBD1	.	CASRPGQGAQEQYF	TGTGCCAGTAGGCCGGGACAGGGGGCGCAGGAGCAGTACTTC
TRBV5-1	TRBJ2-3	.	.	CASRPSRGYTDTQYF	TGCGCCAGCCGTCCTTCTCGGGGGTACACAGATACGCAGTATTTT
TRBV9	TRBJ2-1	.	.	CASSQRGTPYNEQFF	TGTGCCAGCAGCCAACGGGGGACCCCGTACAATGAGCAGTTCTTC
TRBV29-1	TRBJ2-3	.	once	CSVGDRLYTDTQYF	TGCAGCGTTGGAGACAGATTGTACACAGATACGCAGTATTTT
TRBV30	TRBJ2-7	TRBD2	.	CAWSVIAGGPYEQYF	TGTGCCTGGAGTGTAATAGCGGGGGGCCCCTACGAGCAGTACTTC
TRBV11-2	TRBJ2-5	TRBD1	.	CASSQGQGVRETQYF	TGTGCCAGCAGTCAGGGACAGGGTGTAAGAGAGACCCAGTACTTC
TRBV27	TRBJ2-1	.	.	CASSPDWRSYNEQFF	TGTGCCAGCAGTCCGGACTGGCGCTCCTACAATGAGCAGTTCTTC
TRBV6-5	TRBJ1-2	.	.	CASSPGRGYGYTF	TGTGCCAGCAGCCCAGGACGGGGCTATGGCTACACCTTC
TRBV5-1	TRBJ1-2	.	.	CASSKDRPNYGYTF	TGCGCCAGCAGCAAGGACAGACCGAACTATGGCTACACCTTC
TRBV7-2	TRBJ1-1	TRBD1	.	CASAVGGTGSTEAFF	TGTGCCAGCGCCGTGGGGGGGACAGGGAGCACTGAAGCTTTCTTT
TRBV5-1	TRBJ1-4	.	.	CASSLDGNEKLFF	TGCGCCAGCAGCTTGGACGGGAATGAAAAACTGTTTTTT
TRBV15	TRBJ2-3	TRBD2	.	CATSRRGGRSDTQYF	TGTGCCACCAGCAGACGGGGGGGCCGGTCAGATACGCAGTATTTT
TRBV28	TRBJ2-1	TRBD2	.	CASSSGTSDYNEQFF	TGTGCCAGCAGTTCAGGGACTAGCGATTACAATGAGCAGTTCTTC
TRBV7-3	TRBJ2-1	TRBD1	once	CASSLGTGNEQFF	TGTGCCAGCAGCTTAGGGACAGGCAATGAGCAGTTCTTC
TRBV7-9	TRBJ2-3	.	once	CASSLVGGRTDTQYF	TGTGCCAGCAGCTTAGTTGGGGGGAGGACAGATACGCAGTATTTT
TRBV27	TRBJ1-6	TRBD1	.	CASRAGTGSLFNNSPLHF	TGTGCCAGCAGGGCCGGGACAGGGTCCCTTTTCAATAATTCACCCCTCCACTTT
TRBV6-1	TRBJ1-2	TRBD1	.	CASRKDRNYGYTF	TGTGCCAGCAGGAAGGACAGGAACTATGGCTACACCTTC
TRBV29-1	TRBJ2-1	TRBD1	once	CSVEGAGGDEQFF	TGCAGCGTTGAGGGGGCAGGGGGCGATGAGCAGTTCTTC
TRBV6-1	TRBJ1-1	.	few	CASSALRGAPISWGAFF	TGTGCCAGCAGTGCGCTCAGGGGAGCTCCAATTAGCTGGGGAGCTTTCTTT
TRBV7-2	TRBJ1-5	.	.	CASSSSGGNQPQHF	TGTGCCAGCAGCTCATCAGGGGGCAATCAGCCCCAGCATTTT
TRBV27	TRBJ2-1	TRBD1	.	CASSWTGAGLLGNEQFF	TGTGCCAGCAGTTGGACAGGGGCAGGGCTACTCGGCAATGAGCAGTTCTTC
TRBV5-1	TRBJ1-2	TRBD1	.	CASSSWDRAYGYTF	TGCGCCAGCAGCTCGTGGGACAGGGCCTATGGCTACACCTTC
TRBV10-3	TRBJ2-6	.	.	CAISESAAASGANVLTF	TGTGCCATCAGTGAGTCGGCGGCAGCCTCTGGGGCCAACGTCCTGACTTTC
TRBV11-2	TRBJ2-2	TRBD1	.	CASSLARTGTGELFF	TGTGCCAGCAGCTTAGCCCGGACAGGGACCGGGGAGCTGTTTTTT
TRBV5-1	TRBJ2-5	.	.	CASSSIKGQETQYF	TGCGCCAGCAGCTCTATCAAGGGGCAAGAGACCCAGTACTTC
TRBV7-2	TRBJ2-4	.	.	CASSSFSYIQYF	TGTGCCAGCAGCTCTTTTTCGTACATTCAGTACTTC
TRBV6-6	TRBJ1-6	TRBD1	.	CASSYSQGARSPLHF	TGTGCCAGCAGTTACTCACAGGGGGCTCGTTCACCCCTCCACTTT